This T cell receptor (beta chain) originates from a study of blood T cell repertoires in COVID-19. Method: immunoSEQ multiplex PCR; TCRdb's copy keeps in-frame clones and lacks some. The sample comprises some 110,000 clones, roughly 80% of which are singletons, and 26% rests with the top ten. The germline V gene encodes CDR1 LGHDT and CDR2 YNNKEL (reference sequence). V gave up 4 bases and J gave up 4 bases, with 16 bases separating them. The CDR3 spans 15 residues. The origin of this receptor is a man aged 60 to 69 with acute or convalescent COVID-19. Input material: peripheral blood. This chain joins TRBV3-1 (or the pseudogene TRBV3-2) and TRBJ1-2; a weak D match, TRBD1 (5 bases). CDR3: CASSPHGGRAYGYTF. The CDR3 bases are TGTGCCAGCAGCCCACACGGGGGGAGGGCCTATGGCTACACCTTC.